Listed below are T cell receptor beta chains from one sample, sequenced in a study of T cell repertoires in cytomegalovirus infection. TCRdb re-called the reads with MiXCR, one entry per CDR3 protein. The profile shows 510,000 or so distinct CDR3 sequences, about 30% of them singletons. The sequenced sample consisted of PBMCs. The source is a human donor in good health (CMV status not recorded). Some clones in this sample may be carry-over from other donors' samples. The CDR3 runs from the conserved cysteine through the conserved F or W.

TRBJ2-7 | 16 | TRBV20-1 | CSARDSAGGPSYEQYF
TRBJ2-2 | 15 | TRBV6-2/TRBV6-3 | CASRIGTANTGELFF
TRBJ2-4 | 16 | TRBV6-2/TRBV6-3 | CASSSGRLSRRNIQYF
TRBJ2-3 | 15 | TRBV12-3/TRBV12-4 | CASSPGRGGTDTQYF
TRBJ2-3 | 16 | TRBV20-1 | CSARDPASGRKGTQYF
TRBJ1-6 | 13 | TRBV6-2/TRBV6-3 | CATLRDFNSPLHF
TRBJ1-6 | 15 | TRBV6-6 | CASSYSNRGDSPLHF
TRBJ1-5 | 15 | TRBV30 | CAWSGTVPSNQPQHF
TRBJ2-7 | 17 | TRBV6-1 | CASSETSWEGINYEQYF
TRBJ2-5 | 13 | TRBV20-1 | CSAPRPAGETQYF
TRBJ1-2 | 13 | TRBV19 | CASSIWGVDGYTF
TRBJ1-6 | 14 | TRBV7-2 | CASSLGTGGSPLHF
TRBJ1-1 | 14 | TRBV11-3 | CASSSDSGTTEAFF
TRBJ1-2 | 17 | TRBV7-2 | CASSLAGTGRGISGYTF
TRBJ1-2 | 14 | TRBV7-3 | CASSLEPSSRGYTF
TRBJ1-5 | 15 | TRBV20-1 | CSATGQGARDQPQHF
TRBJ2-1 | 15 | TRBV5-4 | CASSLPGTRNNEQFF
TRBJ1-5 | 14 | TRBV19 | CASSTTGLNQPQHF
TRBJ1-2 | 13 | TRBV28 | CASSFSGTEGYTF
TRBJ2-3 | 15 | TRBV6-2/TRBV6-3 | CASSSQAGGTDTQYF
TRBJ1-1 | 16 | TRBV7-9 | CASSPNIGTPNTEAFF
TRBJ2-5 | 14 | TRBV9 | CASSVGQGYETQYF
TRBJ2-5 | 11 | TRBV7-2 | CASSEQETQYF
TRBJ2-3 | 13 | TRBV29-1 | CSVGLVLTDTQYF
TRBJ2-1 | 16 | TRBV6-2/TRBV6-3 | CASSTPGPTSHNEQFF
TRBJ2-4 | 12 | TRBV11-2 | CASSLSAVFQYF
TRBJ2-2 | 15 | TRBV28 | CASSQGSLLAGELFF
TRBJ2-4 | 21 | TRBV5-4 | CASSLWGPTSGRSFAKNIQYF
TRBJ2-1 | 13 | TRBV5-1 | CASSPFSWEEQFF
TRBJ2-1 | 13 | TRBV7-2 | CASSSRKAGVAEF
TRBJ1-1 | 13 | TRBV20-1 | CSARRGSNTEAFF
TRBJ1-3 | 15 | TRBV7-2 | CASSLAGVSGNTIYF
TRBJ2-7 | 12 | TRBV20-1 | CSAGISSYEQYF
TRBJ1-2 | 14 | TRBV10-3 | CAISESRGNYGYTF
TRBJ1-5 | 16 | TRBV5-6 | CASSLRLQGLYQPQHF
TRBJ2-3 | 14 | TRBV19 | CASSPWGSGWKQYF
TRBJ2-5 | 15 | TRBV7-8 | CASSRPQEFQETQYF
TRBJ1-1 | 12 | TRBV19 | CASSIATVEAFF
TRBJ2-3 | 15 | TRBV2 | CASSPEGSYTDTQYF
TRBJ2-2 | 16 | TRBV19 | CASKSTGTGHTGELFF
TRBJ2-1 | 15 | TRBV2 | CASSKTSGRGVEQFF
TRBJ2-6 | 17 | TRBV7-2 | CASSLSAGLSGANVLTF
TRBJ1-5 | 15 | TRBV12-3/TRBV12-4 | CASSPGGGAHQPQHF